These 32 T cell receptor beta chains share one sample of origin, sequenced in a study of blood T cells in healthy people across ages. Sample-barcoded 5' priming and a J-beta primer mix drove a second PCR of roughly 6 to 12 cycles. TCRdb re-called the 5' RACE reads through MiXCR, storing one row per CDR3 protein. The table has about 640,000 distinct CDR3 sequences, around three fifths seen once. The sequencing sample was made of blood. Source of these receptors: a man in his 60s in good health.

The chain employs TRBV21-1 and TRBJ2-7; TRBD1 reflects the table's D call only, with no check against the DNA. TRBV21-1 is flagged as a pseudogene. The CDR3 has 16 amino acids. This CDR3 is CASILITGTGVYEQYF. The CDR3 bases are TGTGCCAGCATTCTCATCACCGGGACAGGGGTCTACGAGCAGTACTTC.

This clonotype showed up just a few times. The V gene is TRBV4-1, the J gene TRBJ2-1; D gene unclear. The CDR3 is 16 residues long. From germline, CDR1 is MGHRA and CDR2 YSYEKL. V was clipped by 0 bases and J by 7 bases, with 16 bases between them. CDR3 amino acids: CASSQEVGYYDNEQFF. DNA of the CDR3: TGCGCCAGCAGCCAAGAAGTCGGCTACTACGATAATGAGCAGTTCTTC.

The sample holds a few counts of this clonotype. The chain uses TRBV12-3 or TRBV12-4 and TRBJ2-5, with D perhaps given as TRBD1 or TRBD2 (5 bases each). V lost 8 bases and J lost 5, with 15 bases in between. The CDR3 loop spans 13 amino acids. The CDR3 protein is CASYAPGTETQYF. The CDR3 DNA is TGTGCCAGCTACGCGCCGGGGACCGAGACCCAGTACTTC.

The rearrangement uses TRBV2 and TRBJ2-7, with TRBD2 as a possible D gene (6 bases). The J call is doubtful: the DNA matches TRBJ2-5 better. From germline, CDR1 is SNHLY and CDR2 FYNNEI. This CDR3 comprises 14 residues. CDR3 bases: TGTGCCAGCAGTGAAGCCTCCGGGGGAGAGACCCAGTACTTC. This translates into CASSEASGGETQYF.

This clonotype was found a few times. The chain recombines TRBV9 with TRBJ2-1; 9 nucleotides match TRBD1. Germline V gives CDR1 SGDLS, CDR2 YYNGEE. J gave up 3 bases and V 4 bases, and 5 bases lay outside the gene matches. The CDR3 length is 15 residues. Written as DNA, the CDR3 is TGTGCCAGCAGCTTAACAGGGGGCTTCTACAATGAGCAGTTCTTC. It yields the protein CASSLTGGFYNEQFF.

The rearrangement joins TRBV24-1 to TRBJ1-2; tentative D call: TRBD1 (5 bases). The V end lost 2 bases, the J end lost 8 bases, and 8 bases lay between the germline ends. The CDR3 loop spans 12 amino acids. Germline-derived CDR1 and CDR2 are KGHDR and SFDVKD. CDR3 loop: CATSDWGEGYTF. In DNA, the CDR3 is TGTGCCACCAGTGATTGGGGGGAAGGCTACACCTTC.

This clonotype has more than one count but fewer than ten. V and J are TRBV3-1 and TRBJ1-6; D is unresolved. The ends were cut back, 3 bases at V and 9 bases at J, with 6 bases in the middle. Germline V gene sequence: CDR1 LGHDT, CDR2 YNNKEL (reference sequence). The CDR3 is 12 residues long. The CDR3 DNA is TGTGCCAGCAGCCAGGGGTTTTCACCCCTCCACTTT. Its translation: CASSQGFSPLHF.

The chain uses TRBV11-2 and TRBJ2-1, with a tentative D call TRBD2 (5 bases). The CDR3 covers 14 residues. Trimming pared 5 bases from V and 7 bases from J, leaving 15 bases between. The germline V gene encodes CDR1 SGHAT and CDR2 FQNNGV. CDR3 sequence reads: CASSALGVGNEQFF. CDR3 DNA sequence: TGTGCCAGCAGCGCACTCGGGGTGGGTAATGAGCAGTTCTTC.

This clonotype has just a few counts. J is TRBJ1-2 and V is TRBV4-2; no definite D call. CDR1 LGHNA and CDR2 YNFKEQ come from the germline V gene. The length of the CDR3 is 13 residues. Trimming removed 1 base at V and 2 bases at J, with 5 bases between. The CDR3 loop reads CASSQAQNYGYTF. For the CDR3, the DNA is TGTGCCAGCAGCCAAGCACAGAACTATGGCTACACCTTC.

The genes are TRBV29-1 and TRBJ2-5; 9 bases line up with TRBD1. The CDR3 consists of 13 residues. V trimming: 5 bases; J trimming: 11 bases; junction bases outside the gene matches: 12. Looked up from germline, CDR1 is SQVTM and CDR2 is ANQGSEA. The CDR3: CSVKHRGPGEQYF. CDR3 DNA sequence: TGCAGCGTTAAACACAGGGGGCCTGGGGAGCAGTACTTC.

The chain has TRBV2 and TRBJ2-5; 8 bases align to TRBD2. This CDR3 comprises 13 residues. Germline V lookup: CDR1 SNHLY, CDR2 FYNNEI. With 6 bases clipped from V and 2 bases from J, the junction kept 2 bases outside the gene matches. CDR3 sequence: CASRGLVQETQYF. Written as DNA, the CDR3 is TGTGCCAGCAGGGGACTAGTTCAAGAGACCCAGTACTTC.

The chain employs TRBV2 and TRBJ2-7; D remains ambiguous. V lost 6 bases to trimming and J lost 9 bases, with 15 bases between them. CDR1 is SNHLY, CDR2 FYNNEI, per germline. The CDR3 extends over 12 amino acids. The CDR3, as DNA: TGTGCCAGCAGAAGGACGGCTACTCGGCAGTACTTC. It is translated as CASRRTATRQYF. The variable domain in full, completed from reference TRBV2 and TRBJ2-7, reads EPEVTQTPSHQVTQMGQEVILRCVPISNHLYFYWYRQILGQKVEFLVSFYNNEISEKSEIFDDQFSVERPDGSNFTLKIRSTKLEDSAMYFCASRRTATRQYFGPGTRLTVT.

The gene calls are TRBV12-3 or TRBV12-4 and TRBJ2-1; the D is unclear. The ends were cut back, 3 bases at V and 11 bases at J, with 14 bases in the middle. The CDR3 spans 13 residues. The CDR3 DNA reads as TGTGCCAGCAGTTTGGATGCCCCCCAGAAGCAGTTCTTC. Protein: CASSLDAPQKQFF.

CDR3 in amino acids: CASIDRQIYEQYF. The CDR3 DNA reads TGTGCCAGCATCGACAGGCAAATATACGAGCAGTACTTC. The rearrangement joins TRBV21-1 to TRBJ2-7; TRBD1, the D gene given by the table, was not confirmed from the DNA. TRBV21-1 is noted as a pseudogene. The CDR3 extends over 13 amino acids.

This chain uses TRBV27 with TRBJ2-7; TRBD2 agrees at 13 bases. CDR1 is MNHEY, CDR2 SMNVEV, per germline (reference sequence). J gave up 5 bases and V 0 bases, and 4 bases lay outside the gene matches. This CDR3 is built from 16 residues. CDR3 residues: CASSLSGTSGVHEQYF. The CDR3 DNA is TGTGCCAGCAGTTTATCAGGGACTAGCGGGGTACACGAGCAGTACTTC.

J is TRBJ2-7 and V is TRBV10-3; D could derive from TRBD1 or TRBD2 (5 bases each). V gave up 3 bases and J gave up 0 bases, with 9 bases separating them. The CDR3 is 14 amino acids. Germline loops: CDR1 ENHRY, CDR2 SYGVKD. CDR3 nucleotides: TGTGCCATCAGTGAAACTAGGGGCTCCTACGAGCAGTACTTC. Amino acid sequence: CAISETRGSYEQYF.

V is TRBV28 and J is TRBJ2-7; D could derive from TRBD1 or TRBD2 (5 bases each). The J call may be faulty, since TRBJ2-5 better matches the DNA end. Germline V CDR1 and CDR2: MDHEN, SYDVKM. The CDR3 is 14 amino acids. CDR3 DNA sequence: TGTGCCAGCAGTTTGAGGGGTCCGTCTGAGACCCAGTACTTC. Translating it yields CASSLRGPSETQYF.

The chain carries TRBV2 and TRBJ1-6, with 10 bases matching TRBD1. Germline assignment: CDR1 SNHLY and CDR2 FYNNEI. V trimming: 6 bases; J trimming: 8 bases; junction bases outside the gene matches: 4. The CDR3 has 14 residues. CDR3 coding DNA: TGTGCCAGCAGGGGGGGGACAGGGGATTCACCCCTCCACTTT. It codes for CASRGGTGDSPLHF.

The chain links TRBV10-3 to TRBJ2-2; TRBD1 aligns across 9 bases. J lost 6 bases, V lost 6 bases, and 11 bases had no gene match. The CDR3 has 16 amino acids. CDR1 and CDR2 from the germline V gene are ENHRY and SYGVKD. The CDR3 loop reads CAIREPGQGGSGELFF. CDR3 DNA: TGTGCCATCAGGGAACCGGGACAGGGAGGATCCGGGGAGCTGTTTTTT.

The V gene is TRBV2, the J gene TRBJ2-3; possibly TRBD2 for D (5 bases). The CDR3 contains 14 residues. V was clipped by 7 bases and J by 4 bases, with 15 bases between them. The germline V gene has CDR1 SNHLY and CDR2 FYNNEI. The DNA for the CDR3 is TGTGCCAGCACCAACCCTTCCGGGGCAGATACGCAGTATTTT. Translated: CASTNPSGADTQYF.

The gene calls are TRBV25-1 and TRBJ2-1, with 9 bases lining up with TRBD2. The J call may be wrong; the DNA end is better matched by TRBJ2-7. There are 17 residues in the CDR3. CDR1 is MGHDK, CDR2 SYGVNS, per germline. The CDR3 loop is CASSRAGGLSSYNEQYF. The CDR3 DNA reads as TGTGCCAGCAGTCGAGCGGGGGGCCTGAGCTCCTACAATGAGCAGTACTTC.

The chain has TRBV5-1 and TRBJ2-1; a weak D match, TRBD2 (5 bases). CDR1 and CDR2 (germline): SGHRS, YFSETQ. V shed 3 bases and J shed 6 bases, with 13 bases lying between them. The CDR3 consists of 14 residues. CDR3 sequence: CASSSTPGSNEQFF. The DNA for the CDR3 is TGCGCCAGCAGCTCAACACCGGGGTCCAATGAGCAGTTCTTC. Full variable domain (missing parts from reference TRBV5-1 and TRBJ2-1): KAGVTQTPRYLIKTRGQQVTLSCSPISGHRSVSWYQQTPGQGLQFLFEYFSETQRNKGNFPGRFSGRQFSNSRSEMNVSTLELGDSALYLCASSSTPGSNEQFFGPGTRLTVL.

This clonotype has more than one count but fewer than ten. The gene calls are TRBV4-2 and TRBJ2-7; a weak D match, TRBD1 (6 bases). V dropped 1 base and J dropped 1 base, with 11 bases sitting between them. The CDR3 is made up of 15 amino acids. CDR1 and CDR2 (germline): LGHNA, YNFKEQ. CDR3 bases: TGTGCCAGCAGCCAAGCTTTTCAGGGGTCCTACGAGCAGTACTTC. Translation gives CASSQAFQGSYEQYF.

The rearrangement links TRBV28 to TRBJ1-2, with 7 bases matching TRBD1. Per germline, CDR1 MDHEN and CDR2 SYDVKM. After removal of 4 bases from V and 4 bases from J, the junction contained 0 bases not matched to a gene. The CDR3 sequence is 12 residues long. The CDR3 sequence: CASSWDSYGYTF. The CDR3 DNA reads TGTGCCAGCAGTTGGGACAGCTATGGCTACACCTTC.

The V call is TRBV3-1, the J call TRBJ1-2; tentatively, D is TRBD1 (5 bases). Germline CDR1 LGHDT, CDR2 YNNKEL (reference sequence). This CDR3 region has 16 residues. V was pared by 1 base and J by 2 bases, with 14 bases between. For the CDR3, the DNA is TGTGCCAGCAGCCAAGTTCTCGGATCAGGGAACTATGGCTACACCTTC. Translating it yields CASSQVLGSGNYGYTF.

The DNA of the CDR3 is TGTGCCAGCATCAACAGGGGGCAAGAAAAACTGTTTTTT. Its translation is CASINRGQEKLFF. The chain is built from TRBV6-1 and TRBJ1-4; 9 bases map to TRBD1. Germline-derived CDR1 and CDR2 are MNHNS and SASEGT. The CDR3 is made up of 13 amino acids. Trimming cost V 7 bases and J 8 bases; bases outside gene matches: 5.

The chain employs TRBV25-1 and TRBJ2-4; weak D call: TRBD1 (5 bases). The J call may be in error: the DNA end matches TRBJ2-7 better. The V gene's germline CDR1 is MGHDK and CDR2 SYGVNS. The CDR3 covers 13 residues. The CDR3 nucleotides read TGTGCCAGCAGTGACAGGGTAACCTACGAGCAGTACTTC. Translating gives CASSDRVTYEQYF.

The chain links TRBV9 to TRBJ2-3; TRBD1 agrees at 9 bases. This CDR3 is 16 amino acids long. After removal of 0 bases from V and 1 base from J, the junction contained 3 bases not matched to a gene. CDR1 and CDR2 (germline): SGDLS, YYNGEE. CDR3 bases: TGTGCCAGCAGCGTAGGGACAGGGGTGCGCACAGATACGCAGTATTTT. Translation gives CASSVGTGVRTDTQYF.

The chain carries TRBV24-1 and TRBJ2-1; maybe TRBD1 (8 bases). V shed 0 bases and J shed 7 bases, with 18 bases lying between them. CDR1 is KGHDR and CDR2 is SFDVKD in the germline V gene. The CDR3 has 17 amino acids. The CDR3 DNA is TGTGCCACCAGTGATTTGGAAACAGGGGGGACTAAGAATGAGCAGTTCTTC. Protein: CATSDLETGGTKNEQFF.

This clonotype was seen only a few times. The chain recombines TRBV3-1 with TRBJ2-5, with D possibly TRBD2 on 6 matching bases. Per the germline V gene, CDR1 is LGHDT and CDR2 is YNNKEL (reference sequence). V shed 3 bases and J shed 11 bases, with 16 bases lying between them. This CDR3 has 13 residues. CDR3 nucleotide sequence: TGTGCCAGCAGCCAGGGGGGTGTTTATGTGCAGTACTTC. It yields the protein CASSQGGVYVQYF.

This chain joins TRBV12-3 or TRBV12-4 and TRBJ1-5; possible D gene TRBD1, 5 bases. V was trimmed by 11 bases and J by 2 bases, leaving 10 bases between them. This CDR3 is 12 amino acids long. The CDR3 sequence is CAVAGGNQPQHF. CDR3 bases: TGTGCCGTCGCGGGGGGCAATCAGCCCCAGCATTTT.

J is TRBJ1-2 and V is TRBV2; D uncertain. The V gene's germline CDR1 is SNHLY and CDR2 FYNNEI. V lost 1 base and J 0 bases, leaving 9 bases between the germline ends. The CDR3 loop spans 15 amino acids. CDR3 in amino acids: CASSEGRIANYGYTF. The CDR3 nucleotides are TGTGCCAGCAGTGAAGGGAGAATAGCTAACTATGGCTACACCTTC.